The clone carrying this T cell receptor (beta chain) has more than one count but fewer than ten. Its target is not known. Germline-derived CDR1 and CDR2 are LGHDT and YNNKEL (reference sequence). The V gene end was trimmed by 1 base and the J gene end by 4 bases; junction bases not matched to a gene: 3. The CDR3 consists of 15 residues. This record comes from a study of T-cell memory formation after mild COVID-19. Background on the study: The study found TCR clusters largely donor specific.

TCRalpha and TCRbeta libraries used 5'RACE with constant-segment primers and UMIs. TCRdb called the 5' RACE reads again in MiXCR, with one record for every CDR3 protein. Of around 320,000 distinct CDR3 sequences in the sample, around an eighth were seen once. General study points: Some clones that responded turned up in pre-infection memory, which suggests that cross-reactive memory joined in. Day 15 to 85 contractors were CD4/CD8 balanced; later expanders leaned CD4+.

Input material: PBMCs or a T cell subset sorted from them (not recorded which). This clonotype was obtained from a man aged 18 to 29 who had mild COVID-19 (a few samples of this study predate the infection). Cell type and time point are not known. This chain connects TRBV3-1 to TRBJ2-1; the match to TRBD2 covers 8 bases. The CDR3 reads CASSQVGGVYNEQFF. Written as DNA, the CDR3 is TGTGCCAGCAGCCAAGTCGGGGGGGTTTACAATGAGCAGTTCTTC.